These 11 T cell receptor beta chains were sequenced from one sample in a study of T-cell reconstitution after alpha-beta-depleted transplantation in children. Unique molecular identifiers were incorporated during preparation of the TCRbeta library. MiXCR, applied by TCRdb to the PCR reads, yields one record per CDR3 protein. Of approximately 520,000 distinct CDR3 sequences in the sample, 9.5% to 12% were seen once. Material: PBMCs, mostly from graft donor cells, obtained 180 days after TCRalphabeta/CD19-depleted stem cell transplant. All receptors derive from a female patient under 10 years old who had a stem cell transplant for aplastic anemia, so the T cells may come from the graft donor.

J is TRBJ2-7 and V is TRBV5-1; TRBD2 matches 9 bases. CDR3 size: 14 residues. Trimming at V came to 4 bases and at J to 7 bases, leaving 9 bases not matched to a gene. The germline V gene encodes CDR1 SGHRS and CDR2 YFSETQ. CDR3 sequence reads: CASSTGTSPGEQYF. The CDR3 bases are TGCGCCAGCAGCACCGGGACTAGCCCCGGGGAGCAGTACTTC.

This clonotype appeared a few times. The V and J genes are TRBV7-2 and TRBJ2-7; D not resolved. The CDR3 extends over 13 amino acids. Germline CDR1 and CDR2: SGHTA and FQGNSA. Trimming took 3 bases from V and 5 from J, leaving 11 bases between them. The CDR3 loop reads CASSFVHRDEQYF. CDR3 sequence (DNA): TGTGCCAGCAGCTTCGTTCACCGGGACGAGCAGTACTTC.

This clonotype was counted many times. The chain employs TRBV7-2 and TRBJ2-1; unclear D gene. The V end was cut by 2 bases, the J end by 6 bases, with 8 bases between. This CDR3 spans 13 amino acids. Germline assignment: CDR1 SGHTA and CDR2 FQGNSA. The CDR3 DNA follows: TGTGCCAGCAGCTTACTACAACGCAATGAGCAGTTCTTC. It encodes CASSLLQRNEQFF.

This rearrangement joins TRBV5-4 to TRBJ2-3; 14 bases are shared with TRBD2. Per germline, CDR1 SGHNT and CDR2 YYREEE (reference sequence). J gave up 0 bases and V 1 base, and 19 bases lay outside the gene matches. This CDR3 is 23 amino acids long. CDR3: CASSLRRSGLAGVAIYSTDTQYF. The CDR3 DNA sequence: TGTGCCAGCAGCTTGCGGAGATCGGGACTAGCGGGAGTCGCTATCTATAGCACAGATACGCAGTATTTT. The full variable domain, completed using reference TRBV5-4 and TRBJ2-3, is ETGVTQSPTHLIKTRGQQVTLRCSSQSGHNTVSWYQQALGQGPQFIFQYYREEENGRGNFPPRFSGLQFPNYSSELNVNALELDDSALYLCASSLRRSGLAGVAIYSTDTQYFGPGTRLTVL.

This clonotype has a handful of counts. The V call is TRBV7-2, the J call TRBJ2-7, with D possibly being TRBD2 (5 bases). Germline V gene data show CDR1 as SGHTA and CDR2 as FQGNSA. V lost 4 bases to trimming and J lost 4 bases, with 11 bases between them. The CDR3 consists of 13 residues. CDR3 DNA sequence: TGTGCCAGCAGCTCTGAAGGAGGATACGAGCAGTACGTC. It codes for CASSSEGGYEQYV.

This clonotype occurred many times. This chain connects TRBV7-2 to TRBJ2-7, with TRBD2 identical over 12 bases. This CDR3 has 16 residues. Germline trimming cut 5 bases from V and 3 bases from J; bases unmatched to any gene: 8. The germline gives CDR1 SGHTA, CDR2 FQGNSA. CDR3 in DNA: TGTGCCAGCAGCGGTGTCGGGACTAGCGGGTACTACGAGCAGTACTTC. The encoded protein is CASSGVGTSGYYEQYF.

This rearrangement joins TRBV7-9 to TRBJ1-5; no reliable D call. The V and J ends lost 4 bases and 3 bases respectively, with 7 bases between them. This CDR3 has 13 amino acids. CDR1 is SEHNR and CDR2 is FQNEAQ in the germline V gene (reference sequence). The CDR3 nucleotides are TGTGCCAGCAGCTCAAGCGACAATCAGCCCCAGCATTTT. Translated, it gives CASSSSDNQPQHF.

The table lists this clonotype with a few counts. The V and J genes are TRBV6-2 or TRBV6-3 and TRBJ2-7, with TRBD1 matching 7 bases. The CDR3 runs to 12 residues. The germline gives CDR1 MNHEY, CDR2 SVGEGT. Germline trimming cut 8 bases from V and 5 bases from J; bases unmatched to any gene: 6. The CDR3 region has the DNA TGTGCCAGCGCAGACAGGGTCCACGAGCAGTACGTC. This gives the protein CASADRVHEQYV.

This clonotype came up a few times. CDR3 coding DNA: TGTGCCAGCAGCTTTATATTGGCGGCTGGAAACACCATATATTTT. It encodes CASSFILAAGNTIYF. The chain carries TRBV5-5 and TRBJ1-3; D is unclear. CDR1 SGHKS and CDR2 YYEKEE come from the germline V gene (reference sequence). Trimming cost V 2 bases and J 2 bases, with 11 bases left between them. The CDR3 is 15 residues long.

V is TRBV9 and J is TRBJ2-3; TRBD2 aligns across 7 bases. Germline V lookup: CDR1 SGDLS, CDR2 YYNGEE. The CDR3 is 16 residues long. V dropped 0 bases and J dropped 1; count of bases not matched to a gene: 5. The CDR3 DNA reads TGTGCCAGCAGCGTAGGTCGCGGGAGTGGCACAGATACGCAGTATTTT. Translated: CASSVGRGSGTDTQYF.

The chain carries TRBV29-1 and TRBJ2-1; 10 bases are shared with TRBD1. Germline CDR1 is SQVTM and CDR2 is ANQGSEA. The CDR3 sequence is 14 residues long. Trimming cost V 6 bases and J 9 bases; bases outside gene matches: 11. The CDR3 here is CSVQKGTGEGEQFF. The DNA of the CDR3 is TGCAGCGTCCAAAAGGGGACAGGGGAGGGTGAGCAGTTCTTC.